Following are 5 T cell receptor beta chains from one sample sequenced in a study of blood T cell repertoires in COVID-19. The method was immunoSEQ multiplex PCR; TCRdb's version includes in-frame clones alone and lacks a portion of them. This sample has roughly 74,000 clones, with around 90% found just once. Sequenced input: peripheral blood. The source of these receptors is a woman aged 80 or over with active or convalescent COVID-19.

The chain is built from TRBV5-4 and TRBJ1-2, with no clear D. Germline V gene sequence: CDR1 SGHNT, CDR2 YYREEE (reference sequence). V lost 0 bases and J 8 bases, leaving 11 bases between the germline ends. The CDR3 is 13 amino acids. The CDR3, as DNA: TGTGCCAGCAGCTTGGCCAGGCAGGCCGGCTACACCTTC. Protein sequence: CASSLARQAGYTF.

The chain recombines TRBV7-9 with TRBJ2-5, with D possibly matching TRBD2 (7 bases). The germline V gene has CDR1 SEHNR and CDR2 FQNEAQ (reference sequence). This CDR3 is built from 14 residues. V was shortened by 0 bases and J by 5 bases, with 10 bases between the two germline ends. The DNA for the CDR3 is TGTGCCAGCAGCTTAGCAGGGGGAGGGGAGACCCAGTACTTC. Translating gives CASSLAGGGETQYF.

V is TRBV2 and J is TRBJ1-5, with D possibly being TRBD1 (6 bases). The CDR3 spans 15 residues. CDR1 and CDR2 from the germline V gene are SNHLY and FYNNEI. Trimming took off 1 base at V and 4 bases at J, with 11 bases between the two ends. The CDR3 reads CASSEEQGRNQPQHF. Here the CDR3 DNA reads TGTGCCAGCAGTGAAGAACAGGGTAGGAATCAGCCCCAGCATTTT.

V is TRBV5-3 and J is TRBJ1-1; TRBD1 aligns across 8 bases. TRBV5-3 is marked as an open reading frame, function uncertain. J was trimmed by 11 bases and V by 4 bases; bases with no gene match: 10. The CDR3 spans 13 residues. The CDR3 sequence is CARSPGQELGAFF. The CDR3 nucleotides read TGTGCCAGAAGCCCGGGACAGGAACTCGGCGCTTTCTTT.

CDR3 nucleotide sequence: TGCGCCAGCAGTGAGTTTGCGGGACTACGTCTGACTCGCACAGATACGCAGTATTTT. Translating it yields CASSEFAGLRLTRTDTQYF. V gene TRBV10-2 combines with J gene TRBJ2-3, with 7 bases that match TRBD2. CDR1 and CDR2 from the germline V gene are WSHSY and SAAADI. The CDR3 consists of 19 residues. Germline trimming cut 1 base from V and 1 base from J; bases unmatched to any gene: 14.